This passage covers 17 T cell receptor beta chains from one sample sequenced in a study of Tregs in tolerant kidney transplant recipients. TCRdb keeps only in-frame clones here, not all; method: immunoSEQ multiplex PCR. The listing contains 50,000 or so clones. This specimen was CD4+ T cells from blood, taken before the transplant. The source is a human donor who received a combined kidney and bone marrow transplant.

A word on this clone: The CDR3 end is not reached by the read, which stops 3 residues before it; the germline J gene fills it in. The rearrangement uses TRBV6-2 or TRBV6-3 and TRBJ2-7; 7 nucleotides agree with TRBD2. V trimming: 7 bases; J trimming: 2 bases; junction bases outside the gene matches: 14. CDR3 length equals 16 residues. Germline V gene data show CDR1 as MNHEY and CDR2 as SVGEGT. The CDR3 is CASTKGLSLATYEQYF. Incomplete CDR3 DNA: TGTGCCAGCACCAAGGGCCTTTCACTAGCGACCTACGAG.

Comments on this clone: The read ends 3 residues shy of where the CDR3 ends; the end is completed using the germline J gene. The chain uses TRBV7-7 and TRBJ2-5; D perhaps matches TRBD1 (5 bases). The CDR3 length is 14 residues. Trimming took off 5 bases at V and 5 bases at J, with 15 bases between the two ends. Germline V gene data show CDR1 as SSHAT and CDR2 as FNYEAQ (reference sequence). The CDR3 bases that were read are TGTGCCAGCAGCCGCACCCAGGCAGGGGAGACC. It specifies CASSRTQAGET. The entire CDR3 is CASSRTQAGETQYF.

Concerning this clone: The read gets to within 3 residues of the CDR3 end, and the germline J gene fills in the rest. The chain has TRBV5-6 and TRBJ2-7, with TRBD1 identical over 8 bases. The V gene's germline CDR1 is SGHDT and CDR2 YYEEEE. The V and J ends lost 2 bases and 2 bases, in that order; junction bases with no gene match: 3. This CDR3 contains 14 residues. The CDR3 here is CASSLLQGAYEQYF. CDR3 bases read: TGTGCCAGCAGCTTACTACAGGGGGCCTACGAG.

As concerns this clone: The read finishes 3 residues shy of the CDR3 end, and the germline J gene is used to complete it. V usage is TRBV19 and J usage is TRBJ1-1; a weak D match, TRBD1 (5 bases). Germline CDR1 LNHDA, CDR2 SQIVND (reference sequence). Trimming left V 5 bases short and J 0 bases short, with 28 bases between. The CDR3 extends over 20 amino acids. This chain's CDR3 is CASSAAVKFQGYHMNTEAFF. The sequenced part of the CDR3 DNA is TGTGCCAGTAGTGCGGCGGTTAAATTTCAGGGCTATCACATGAACACTGAA.

CDR3 residues: CASRWAMNTEAFF. CDR3 DNA, as far as it was read: TGTGCCAGTAGGTGGGCAATGAACACTGAA. This rearrangement joins TRBV19 to TRBJ1-1, with unresolved D. With the read ending 3 residues before the CDR3 end, the germline J gene is used to fill in that end. The germline CDR1 and CDR2 sequences are LNHDA and SQIVND (reference sequence). Trimming removed 6 bases from V and 0 bases from J, with 8 bases in between. This CDR3 comprises 13 residues. Full variable domain (rest looked up from reference TRBV19 and TRBJ1-1): DGGITQSPKYLFRKEGQNVTLSCEQNLNHDAMYWYRQDPGQGLRLIYYSQIVNDFQKGDIAEGYSVSREKKESFPLTVTSAQKNPTAFYLCASRWAMNTEAFFGQGTRLTVV.

Concerning this clone itself: The DNA ends 3 residues before the CDR3 does, and the rest of the CDR3 is filled in from the germline J gene. The rearrangement uses TRBV10-3 and TRBJ2-3, with 13 bases identical to TRBD2. After removal of 4 bases from V and 1 base from J, the junction contained 11 bases not matched to a gene. Germline-derived CDR1 and CDR2 are ENHRY and SYGVKD. The CDR3 extends over 19 amino acids. The CDR3 spells CAISAGTSGAHEGTDTQYF. The sequenced CDR3 bases are TGTGCCATCAGTGCCGGGACTAGCGGGGCTCACGAAGGCACAGATACG.

Worth noting for this clone: The CDR3 extends 3 residues past the end of the read, so its final part is completed from the germline J gene. This chain connects TRBV7-2 to TRBJ1-6; 9 bases are a match to TRBD1. Germline loops: CDR1 SGHTA, CDR2 FQGNSA. The V gene end was trimmed by 0 bases and the J gene end by 10 bases; junction bases not matched to a gene: 7. The CDR3 is made up of 16 amino acids. The CDR3 region is CASSLARTGVRSPLHF. The sequenced part of the CDR3 DNA is TGTGCCAGCAGCTTAGCCCGGACAGGGGTACGATCACCC. Supplemented by reference TRBV7-2 and TRBJ1-6, the full variable domain reads GAGVSQSPSNKVTEKGKDVELRCDPISGHTALYWYRQSLGQGLEFLIYFQGNSAPDKSGLPSDRFSAERTGGSVSTLTIQRTQQEDSAVYLCASSLARTGVRSPLHFGNGTRLTVT.

Points on this clone: The sequence runs out 3 residues before the end of the CDR3; the remainder is reconstructed from the germline J gene. The V and J genes are TRBV5-1 and TRBJ1-2; D possibly corresponds to TRBD1 (5 bases). Looked up from germline, CDR1 is SGHRS and CDR2 is YFSETQ. Trimming stripped 3 bases from V and 4 bases from J, with 22 bases between. The CDR3 extends over 17 amino acids. The CDR3 loop is CASSSAGGATITYGYTF. CDR3 DNA (partial): TGCGCCAGCAGCTCGGCCGGAGGGGCCACTATTACCTATGGC.

In the case of this clone: From the germline J gene comes the end of the CDR3, since the read stops 3 residues before it. The V gene is TRBV18, the J gene TRBJ1-5; D perhaps matches TRBD1 (6 bases). V was shortened by 5 bases and J by 0 bases, with 11 bases between the two germline ends. The CDR3 spans 15 residues. Germline loops: CDR1 KGHSH, CDR2 LQKENI. The CDR3 bases that were read are TGTGCCAGCTCAGCGACAGGAGTTAGCAATCAGCCC. Encoded protein: CASSATGVSNQP. The entire CDR3 protein is CASSATGVSNQPQHF.

Remarks on this clone: The read falls 3 residues short of the CDR3 end, and the missing part is taken from the germline J gene. The chain links TRBV18 to TRBJ1-4, with D maybe TRBD1 (5 bases). There are 14 residues in the CDR3. The germline gives CDR1 KGHSH, CDR2 LQKENI. With 3 bases removed from V and 7 bases from J, the gap between germline ends came to 12 bases. CDR3 amino acids: CASSPGRGPEKLFF. Incomplete CDR3 DNA: TGTGCCAGCTCACCCGGGCGGGGACCTGAAAAA.

Notes on this clone: Read sequence stops 3 residues before the CDR3 end, and the germline J gene provides the missing end. The same CDR3 is also encoded by other DNA sequences in this sample. This chain uses TRBV18 with TRBJ1-1; D gene unclear. Germline assignment: CDR1 KGHSH and CDR2 LQKENI. CDR3 size: 13 residues. Between the trimmed V and J ends, which lost 1 base and 5 bases, there was a span of 8 bases. The CDR3 DNA, read in part, is TGTGCCAGCTCACCACAGGTCCGTACTGAA. Amino acids: CASSPQVRTE. The whole CDR3 is CASSPQVRTEAFF.

In the case of this clone: Read coverage stops 3 residues before the CDR3 terminus; the germline J gene supplies the remainder. The rearrangement uses TRBV18 and TRBJ2-7; TRBD2 aligns across 8 bases. Germline values: CDR1 KGHSH, CDR2 LQKENI. This CDR3 spans 13 amino acids. Trimming removed 6 bases from V and 4 bases from J; junction bases left unmatched: 5. CDR3 residues: CASSHGRGYEQYF. CDR3 DNA (partial): TGTGCCAGCTCGCACGGGAGGGGATACGAG.

On this clone: From the germline J gene comes the end of the CDR3, since the read stops 3 residues before it. The V call is TRBV18, the J call TRBJ1-2; D may be TRBD1 (5 bases). CDR3 length equals 13 residues. Germline CDR1 and CDR2: KGHSH and LQKENI. Partial CDR3 DNA: TGTGCCAGCTCACCTGGGCAGGGTAACGGC. Translation: CASSPGQGNG. Given in full, the CDR3 is CASSPGQGNGYTF.

The part of the CDR3 DNA that was read is TGCAGTGCTCGACAGGGGACCCTGTGG. It codes for CSARQGTLW. In full, the CDR3 is CSARQGTLWAFF. This rearrangement joins TRBV20-1 to TRBJ1-1, with 8 positions matching TRBD1. The CDR3 goes on 3 residues after the read ends, and that part is filled in from the germline J gene. This CDR3 region has 12 residues. The germline gives CDR1 DFQATT, CDR2 SNEGSKA (reference sequence).

A remark on this clone: The CDR3 end falls 3 residues outside the read, so it is completed with the germline J gene. The chain has TRBV10-3 and TRBJ2-7; D unresolved. Germline CDR1 is ENHRY and CDR2 is SYGVKD. This CDR3 is built from 14 residues. With 0 bases removed from V and 2 bases from J, the gap between germline ends came to 8 bases. The covered CDR3 bases are TGTGCCATCAGTGAGTCAGAAGCCCCCTACGAG. Encoded protein: CAISESEAPYE. In full, the CDR3 reads CAISESEAPYEQYF.

A remark on this clone: The read ends 3 residues shy of where the CDR3 ends; the end is completed using the germline J gene. The rearrangement uses TRBV29-1 and TRBJ2-5, with D possibly TRBD2 on 7 matching bases. Trimming removed 3 bases at V and 0 bases at J, with 14 bases between. The germline gives CDR1 SQVTM, CDR2 ANQGSEA. This CDR3 has 15 residues. CDR3 DNA, as far as it was read: TGCAGCGTTGATGGAGGGGGGGGTAACCAAGAGACC. Its protein product is CSVDGGGGNQET. The whole CDR3 sequence is CSVDGGGGNQETQYF.

In regard to this clone: The CDR3 end is not reached by the read, which stops 3 residues before it; the germline J gene fills it in. This chain joins TRBV18 and TRBJ2-5; TRBD2 matches at 9 bases. The germline gives CDR1 KGHSH, CDR2 LQKENI. The CDR3 length is 16 residues. V was pared by 4 bases and J by 3 bases, with 9 bases of the junction left unmatched. The CDR3: CASSRGSGSSKETQYF. CDR3 DNA (partial): TGTGCCAGCTCACGTGGTAGCGGGAGTAGTAAAGAGACC.